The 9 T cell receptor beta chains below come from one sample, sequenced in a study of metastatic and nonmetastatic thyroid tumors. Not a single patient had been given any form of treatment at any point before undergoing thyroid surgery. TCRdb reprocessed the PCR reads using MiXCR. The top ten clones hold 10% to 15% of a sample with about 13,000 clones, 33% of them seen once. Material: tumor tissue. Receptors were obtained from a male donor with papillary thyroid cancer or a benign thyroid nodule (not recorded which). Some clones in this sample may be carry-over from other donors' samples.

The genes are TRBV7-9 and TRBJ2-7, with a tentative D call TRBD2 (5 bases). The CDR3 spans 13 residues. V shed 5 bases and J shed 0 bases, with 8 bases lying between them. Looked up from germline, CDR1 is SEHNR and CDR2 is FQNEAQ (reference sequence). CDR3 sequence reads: CASSTRDSYEQYF. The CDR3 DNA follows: TGTGCCAGCAGCACCCGGGACTCCTACGAGCAGTACTTC.

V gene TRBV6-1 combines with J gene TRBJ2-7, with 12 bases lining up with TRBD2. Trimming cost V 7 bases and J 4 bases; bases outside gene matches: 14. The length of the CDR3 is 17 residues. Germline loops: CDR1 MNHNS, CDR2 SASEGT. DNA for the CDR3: TGTGCCAGCACCCCCTTCCTGACTAGCGGGAGTGCTTACGAGCAGTACTTC. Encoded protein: CASTPFLTSGSAYEQYF.

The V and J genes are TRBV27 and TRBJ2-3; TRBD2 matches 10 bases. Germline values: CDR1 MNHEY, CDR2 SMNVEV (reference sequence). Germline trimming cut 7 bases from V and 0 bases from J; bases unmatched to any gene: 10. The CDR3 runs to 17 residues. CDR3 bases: TGTGCCAGCACGCCATCAGGACTAGCGGCAAGCACAGATACGCAGTATTTT. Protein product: CASTPSGLAASTDTQYF.

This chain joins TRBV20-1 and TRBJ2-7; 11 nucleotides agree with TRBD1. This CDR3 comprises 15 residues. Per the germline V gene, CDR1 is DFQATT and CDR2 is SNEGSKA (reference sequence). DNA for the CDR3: TGCATTGTTAGAGATCGGGGACAGGGGGCCTACGAGCAGTACTTC. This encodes CIVRDRGQGAYEQYF.

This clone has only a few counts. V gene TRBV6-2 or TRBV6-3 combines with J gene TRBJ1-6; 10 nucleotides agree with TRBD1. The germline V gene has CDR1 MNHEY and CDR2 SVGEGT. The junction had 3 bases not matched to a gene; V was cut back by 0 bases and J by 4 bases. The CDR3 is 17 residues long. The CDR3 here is CASSYSTGGSYNSPLHF. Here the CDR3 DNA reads TGTGCCAGCAGTTACTCGACAGGGGGCTCGTATAATTCACCCCTCCACTTT.

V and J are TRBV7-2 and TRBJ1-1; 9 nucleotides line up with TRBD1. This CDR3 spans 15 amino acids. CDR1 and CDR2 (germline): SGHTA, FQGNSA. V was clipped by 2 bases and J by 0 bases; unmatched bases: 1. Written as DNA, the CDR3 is TGTGCCAGCAGCTTAAGACAGGGGGTGAACACTGAAGCTTTCTTT. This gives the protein CASSLRQGVNTEAFF.

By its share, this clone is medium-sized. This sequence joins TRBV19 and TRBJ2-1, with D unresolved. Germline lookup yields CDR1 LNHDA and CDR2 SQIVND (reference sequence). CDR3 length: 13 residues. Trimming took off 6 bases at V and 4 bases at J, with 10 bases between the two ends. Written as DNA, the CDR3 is TGTGCCAGTAGCCCAGGTCTTTACAATGAGCAGTTCTTC. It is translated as CASSPGLYNEQFF.

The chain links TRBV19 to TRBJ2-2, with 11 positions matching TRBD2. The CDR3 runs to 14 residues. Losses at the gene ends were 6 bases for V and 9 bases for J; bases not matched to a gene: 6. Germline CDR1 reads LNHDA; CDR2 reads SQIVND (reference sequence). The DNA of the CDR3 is TGTGCCAGTAGCCAACTAGCGGGGGTATGGGAGCTGTTTTTT. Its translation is CASSQLAGVWELFF.

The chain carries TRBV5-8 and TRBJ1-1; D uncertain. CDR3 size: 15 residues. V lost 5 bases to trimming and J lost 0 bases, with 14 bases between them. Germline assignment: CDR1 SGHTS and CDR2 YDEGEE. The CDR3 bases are TGTGCCAGCAGGGATCTCCAGCTCATGAACACTGAAGCTTTCTTT. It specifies CASRDLQLMNTEAFF.